Below, 22 T cell receptor beta chains from the same sample are listed, as sequenced in a study of blood T cell repertoires in COVID-19. Sequenced by immunoSEQ multiplex PCR; TCRdb stores in-frame clones only, minus some. This sample has some 300,000 clones; 90% to 95% occur once, and the top ten carry approximately 4.1%. Sequenced sample: PBMCs or T cells enriched from blood (not recorded which). These receptors came from a woman in her 30s who had been exposed to COVID-19.

This sequence joins TRBV7-8 and TRBJ1-2, with no clear D. With 5 bases removed from V and 0 bases from J, the gap between germline ends came to 16 bases. The CDR3 spans 16 residues. The germline CDR1 and CDR2 sequences are SGHVS and FQNEAQ. CDR3 in DNA: TGTGCCAGCAGCCCACTAGAAGGGCCCCCTAACTATGGCTACACCTTC. Amino acid sequence: CASSPLEGPPNYGYTF.

The chain links TRBV5-4 to TRBJ1-2, with D perhaps TRBD1 (6 bases). Germline V gene lookup returns CDR1 SGHNT and CDR2 YYREEE (reference sequence). The CDR3 is 15 residues long. Deletions cut 0 bases from V and 5 bases from J, with 14 bases between. CDR3 sequence (DNA): TGTGCCAGCAGCTTGGTAGGACAGCTGGGTTATGGCTACACCTTC. It specifies CASSLVGQLGYGYTF.

The V gene is TRBV4-3, the J gene TRBJ1-3; D is perhaps TRBD1 (6 bases). The V gene lost 0 bases and the J gene lost 7 bases, with 13 bases spanning the gap. The germline V gene has CDR1 LGHNA and CDR2 YSLEER. This CDR3 is 15 amino acids long. For the CDR3, the DNA is TGCGCCAGCAGCCAAGACAGGGGCCGGTCGAACACCATATATTTT. This translates into CASSQDRGRSNTIYF.

V and J are TRBV7-2 and TRBJ2-5; no reliable D call. V shed 2 bases and J shed 2 bases, with 9 bases lying between them. Germline CDR1 SGHTA, CDR2 FQGNSA. The CDR3 is made up of 14 amino acids. The CDR3 loop reads CASSLNGGQETQYF. The CDR3 bases are TGTGCCAGCAGCTTAAATGGCGGACAAGAGACCCAGTACTTC.

The chain is built from TRBV4-1 and TRBJ1-2; TRBD1 matches at 8 bases. Per germline, CDR1 MGHRA and CDR2 YSYEKL. The CDR3 has 15 amino acids. Germline trimming cut 5 bases from V and 2 bases from J; bases unmatched to any gene: 7. The CDR3 DNA sequence: TGCGCCAGCAGCTACCAGGACAGGGCAAACTATGGCTACACCTTC. Encoded protein: CASSYQDRANYGYTF.

The chain recombines TRBV7-9 with TRBJ1-1; D remains unclear. V dropped 9 bases and J dropped 8 bases, with 13 bases sitting between them. Germline assignment: CDR1 SEHNR and CDR2 FQNEAQ (reference sequence). The CDR3 loop spans 11 amino acids. CDR3 nucleotide sequence: TGTGCCAGTTCTACAGAGCCCGAAGCTTTCTTT. Protein: CASSTEPEAFF.

This chain links TRBV7-8 with TRBJ2-5, with D possibly matching TRBD1 (6 bases). The CDR3 loop spans 15 amino acids. V was trimmed by 1 base and J by 1 base, leaving 10 bases between them. Per the germline V gene, CDR1 is SGHVS and CDR2 is FQNEAQ. The CDR3 here is CASSLGPGVQETQYF. In nucleotides, the CDR3 is TGTGCCAGCAGCTTAGGTCCAGGGGTCCAAGAGACCCAGTACTTC.

The chain uses TRBV7-9 and TRBJ2-3; D ambiguous. Germline values: CDR1 SEHNR, CDR2 FQNEAQ (reference sequence). CDR3 size: 13 residues. The V end lost 5 bases, the J end lost 1 base, and 7 bases lay between the germline ends. CDR3 in DNA: TGTGCCAGCAGCACCATAGGCACAGATACGCAGTATTTT. Translation: CASSTIGTDTQYF.

This clone showed up just a few times. The chain combines TRBV2 with TRBJ1-1, with 10 bases fitting TRBD1. The germline CDR1 and CDR2 sequences are SNHLY and FYNNEI. The V segment lost 3 bases and the J segment 4 bases; nucleotides outside the gene matches: 14. This CDR3 comprises 18 residues. The DNA for the CDR3 is TGTGCCAGCAGTGACACTTTAGGAGGGGACAGGGGTGGCACTGAAGCTTTCTTT. Its translation: CASSDTLGGDRGGTEAFF. Together with reference TRBV2 and TRBJ1-1, the CDR3 gives the full variable domain: EPEVTQTPSHQVTQMGQEVILRCVPISNHLYFYWYRQILGQKVEFLVSFYNNEISEKSEIFDDQFSVERPDGSNFTLKIRSTKLEDSAMYFCASSDTLGGDRGGTEAFFGQGTRLTVV.

J is TRBJ2-5 and V is TRBV7-7; 9 nucleotides align to TRBD2. The ends lost 0 bases at V and 2 bases at J; junction bases unmatched: 7. CDR1 and CDR2 (germline): SSHAT, FNYEAQ (reference sequence). The CDR3 extends over 17 amino acids. Here the CDR3 DNA reads TGTGCCAGCAGCTTAGCGCGAGCGGGGGGCAAACAAGAGACCCAGTACTTC. Protein product: CASSLARAGGKQETQYF.

The chain employs TRBV11-1 and TRBJ1-2; 8 positions match TRBD1. Trimming removed 1 base from V and 6 bases from J; junction bases left unmatched: 4. Germline V gene data show CDR1 as SGHAT and CDR2 as FQDESV (reference sequence). The CDR3 has 14 residues. CDR3 amino acids: CASSLGGQGNGYTF. The CDR3 DNA reads as TGTGCCAGCAGCTTAGGTGGACAGGGAAATGGCTACACCTTC.

This chain joins TRBV11-2 and TRBJ2-6; 10 bases map to TRBD1. The germline CDR1 and CDR2 sequences are SGHAT and FQNNGV. V dropped 7 bases and J dropped 0; count of bases not matched to a gene: 9. The CDR3 sequence is 18 residues long. The CDR3 coding sequence is TGTGCCAGCAACATAGGGACAGGGGTCCACTCTGGGGCCAACGTCCTGACTTTC. Translated: CASNIGTGVHSGANVLTF.

This clone was found a few times. The rearrangement uses TRBV5-1 and TRBJ1-5; D is perhaps TRBD1 (5 bases). CDR1 and CDR2 (germline): SGHRS, YFSETQ. Trimming pared 4 bases from V and 4 bases from J, leaving 12 bases between. This CDR3 has 14 amino acids. The CDR3 protein is CASSPWGENQPQHF. Here the CDR3 DNA reads TGCGCCAGCAGCCCCTGGGGGGAAAATCAGCCCCAGCATTTT.

The chain uses TRBV6-2 or TRBV6-3 and TRBJ2-6; D unresolved. V was shortened by 1 base and J by 0 bases, with 4 bases between the two germline ends. The CDR3 runs to 15 residues. The germline CDR1 and CDR2 sequences are MNHEY and SVGEGT. Here the CDR3 DNA reads TGTGCCAGCAGTTACTTCGGCTCTGGGGCCAACGTCCTGACTTTC. Translated: CASSYFGSGANVLTF.

This sequence joins TRBV19 and TRBJ2-3; 15 nucleotides agree with TRBD2. The V segment lost 6 bases and the J segment 7 bases; nucleotides outside the gene matches: 5. In germline, CDR1 is LNHDA, CDR2 SQIVND (reference sequence). The CDR3 sequence is 15 residues long. CDR3 sequence reads: CASSRTSGGVYTQYF. The CDR3 DNA is TGTGCCAGTAGCCGGACTAGCGGGGGGGTATATACGCAGTATTTT.

The table lists this clone with a few counts. The chain has TRBV7-8 and TRBJ2-2, with a possible D match to TRBD1 (5 bases). CDR1 and CDR2 from the germline V gene are SGHVS and FQNEAQ. Deletions cut 1 base from V and 2 bases from J, with 14 bases between. CDR3 length equals 17 residues. The CDR3 here is CASSLEMARDNTGELFF. In DNA form, the CDR3 reads TGTGCCAGCAGCTTAGAGATGGCCAGGGATAACACCGGGGAGCTGTTTTTT.

This clone was recorded once. The chain recombines TRBV3-1 (or the pseudogene TRBV3-2) with TRBJ1-2, with TRBD1 as a possible D gene (6 bases). The CDR3 extends over 15 amino acids. V lost 3 bases and J 10 bases, leaving 21 bases between the germline ends. Germline V gives CDR1 LGHDT, CDR2 YNNKEL (reference sequence). The CDR3 region has the DNA TGTGCCAGCAGCCAGCCCGCCGGGGGGGCCCGAGACTACACCTTC. It is translated as CASSQPAGGARDYTF.

The gene calls are TRBV3-1 (or the pseudogene TRBV3-2) and TRBJ1-1, with D tentatively TRBD1 (5 bases). Trimming left V 6 bases short and J 2 bases short, with 13 bases between. There are 14 residues in the CDR3. Germline CDR1 reads LGHDT; CDR2 reads YNNKEL (reference sequence). Here the CDR3 reads CASSMDNHNTEAFF. As DNA, the CDR3 is TGTGCCAGCAGTATGGACAATCACAACACTGAAGCTTTCTTT.

The sample holds one count of this clone. The V call is TRBV9, the J call TRBJ2-1; no clear D gene. V was pared by 3 bases and J by 7 bases, with 17 bases between. The CDR3 runs 15 residues. Per germline, CDR1 SGDLS and CDR2 YYNGEE. The CDR3 loop is CASSALDSPRNEQFF. In DNA, the CDR3 is TGTGCCAGCAGCGCCCTCGATTCTCCTAGGAATGAGCAGTTCTTC.

The chain couples TRBV6-5 to TRBJ1-1; D unclear. The CDR3 runs to 14 residues. V lost 4 bases to trimming and J lost 4 bases, with 13 bases between them. Germline V lookup: CDR1 MNHEY, CDR2 SVGAGI. This CDR3 reads CASSSSRSLTEAFF. CDR3 DNA sequence: TGTGCCAGCAGTTCATCGAGGAGCCTCACTGAAGCTTTCTTT.

This sequence joins TRBV2 and TRBJ1-4; D unresolved. CDR1 and CDR2 (germline): SNHLY, FYNNEI. The CDR3 totals 14 residues. V was clipped by 2 bases and J by 0 bases, with 4 bases between them. As DNA, the CDR3 is TGTGCCAGCAGTGAAACTGCAACTAATGAAAAACTGTTTTTT. It is translated as CASSETATNEKLFF.

The chain is built from TRBV7-2 and TRBJ1-6, with 9 bases fitting TRBD1. V trimming: 5 bases; J trimming: 2 bases; junction bases outside the gene matches: 7. The CDR3 is made up of 17 amino acids. Per the germline V gene, CDR1 is SGHTA and CDR2 is FQGNSA. The CDR3 DNA reads TGTGCCAGCAGCGCCCGGGACAGGGTCCCCTATAATTCACCCCTCCACTTT. It specifies CASSARDRVPYNSPLHF.